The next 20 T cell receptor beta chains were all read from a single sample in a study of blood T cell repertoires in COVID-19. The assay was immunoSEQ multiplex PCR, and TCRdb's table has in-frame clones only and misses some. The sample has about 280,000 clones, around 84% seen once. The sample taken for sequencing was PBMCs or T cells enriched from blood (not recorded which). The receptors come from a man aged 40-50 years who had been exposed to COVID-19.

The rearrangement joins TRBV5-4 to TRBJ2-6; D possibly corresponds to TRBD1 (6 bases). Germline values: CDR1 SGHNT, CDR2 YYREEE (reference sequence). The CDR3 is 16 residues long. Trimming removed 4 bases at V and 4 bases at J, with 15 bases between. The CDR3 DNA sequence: TGTGCCAGCAGCCCCCGAGGGGGTTTCGGGGCCAACGTCCTGACTTTC. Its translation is CASSPRGGFGANVLTF.

CDR3 sequence reads: CASSSGQGTYNEQFF. The DNA for the CDR3 is TGTGCCAGCAGCTCGGGACAGGGGACCTACAATGAGCAGTTCTTC. This chain uses TRBV7-3 with TRBJ2-1; 10 bases map to TRBD1. The V and J ends lost 4 bases and 2 bases, in that order; junction bases with no gene match: 2. The V gene's germline CDR1 is SGHTA and CDR2 FQGTGA. This CDR3 has 15 amino acids.

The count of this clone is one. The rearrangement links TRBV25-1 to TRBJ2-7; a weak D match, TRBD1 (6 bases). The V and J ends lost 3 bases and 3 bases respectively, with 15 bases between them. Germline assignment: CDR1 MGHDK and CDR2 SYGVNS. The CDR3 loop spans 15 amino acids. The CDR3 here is CASSDYQTGGYEQYF. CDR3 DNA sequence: TGTGCCAGCAGTGATTACCAGACAGGTGGCTACGAGCAGTACTTC.

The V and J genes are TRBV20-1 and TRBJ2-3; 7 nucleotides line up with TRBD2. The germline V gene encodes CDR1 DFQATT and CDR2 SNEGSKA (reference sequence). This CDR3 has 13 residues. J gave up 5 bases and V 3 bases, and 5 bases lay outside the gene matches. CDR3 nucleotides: TGCAGTGCTAGTGAAGCTAGCGGAGATACGCAGTATTTT. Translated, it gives CSASEASGDTQYF.

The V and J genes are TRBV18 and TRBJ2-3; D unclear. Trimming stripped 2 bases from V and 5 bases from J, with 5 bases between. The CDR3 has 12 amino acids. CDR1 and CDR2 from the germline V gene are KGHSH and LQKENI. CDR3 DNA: TGTGCCAGCTCACCAATCCAAGATACGCAGTATTTT. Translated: CASSPIQDTQYF.

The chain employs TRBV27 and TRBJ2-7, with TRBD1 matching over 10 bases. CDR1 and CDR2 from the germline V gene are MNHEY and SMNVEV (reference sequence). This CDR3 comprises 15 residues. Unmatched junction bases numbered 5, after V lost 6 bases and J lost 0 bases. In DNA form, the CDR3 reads TGTGCCAGCAGCGCCGGGACAGGGGACTCCTACGAGCAGTACTTC. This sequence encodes CASSAGTGDSYEQYF.

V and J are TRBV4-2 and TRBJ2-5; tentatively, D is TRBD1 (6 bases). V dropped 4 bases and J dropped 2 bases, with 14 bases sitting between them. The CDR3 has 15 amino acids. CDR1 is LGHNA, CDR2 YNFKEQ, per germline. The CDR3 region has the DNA TGTGCCAGCAGCCCCCAGGACAGAGAACAAGAGACCCAGTACTTC. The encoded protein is CASSPQDREQETQYF.

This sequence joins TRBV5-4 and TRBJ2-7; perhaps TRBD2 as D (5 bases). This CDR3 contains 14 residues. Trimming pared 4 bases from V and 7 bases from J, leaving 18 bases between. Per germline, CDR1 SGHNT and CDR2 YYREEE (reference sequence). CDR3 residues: CASSPIGPPGEQYF. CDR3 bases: TGTGCCAGCAGCCCTATCGGGCCCCCGGGGGAGCAGTACTTC.

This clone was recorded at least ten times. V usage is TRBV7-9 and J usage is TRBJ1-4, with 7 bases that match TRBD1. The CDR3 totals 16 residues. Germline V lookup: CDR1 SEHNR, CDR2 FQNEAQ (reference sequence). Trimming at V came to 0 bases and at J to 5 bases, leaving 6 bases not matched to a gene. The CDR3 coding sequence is TGTGCCAGCAGCTTAGCCCAGGGGGGCTTCAATGAAAAACTGTTTTTT. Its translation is CASSLAQGGFNEKLFF. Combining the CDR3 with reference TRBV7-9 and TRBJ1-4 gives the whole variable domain DTGVSQNPRHKITKRGQNVTFRCDPISEHNRLYWYRQTLGQGPEFLTYFQNEAQLEKSRLLSDRFSAERPKGSFSTLEIQRTEQGDSAMYLCASSLAQGGFNEKLFFGSGTQLSVL.

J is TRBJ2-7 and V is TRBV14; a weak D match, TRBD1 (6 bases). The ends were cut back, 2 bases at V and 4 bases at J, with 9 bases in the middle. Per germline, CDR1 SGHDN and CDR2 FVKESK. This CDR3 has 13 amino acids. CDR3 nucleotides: TGTGCCAGCAGCCAACCAGGGGAATACGAGCAGTACTTC. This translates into CASSQPGEYEQYF. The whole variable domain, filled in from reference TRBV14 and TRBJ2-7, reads EAGVTQFPSHSVIEKGQTVTLRCDPISGHDNLYWYRRVMGKEIKFLLHFVKESKQDESGMPNNRFLAERTGGTYSTLKVQPAELEDSGVYFCASSQPGEYEQYFGPGTRLTVT.

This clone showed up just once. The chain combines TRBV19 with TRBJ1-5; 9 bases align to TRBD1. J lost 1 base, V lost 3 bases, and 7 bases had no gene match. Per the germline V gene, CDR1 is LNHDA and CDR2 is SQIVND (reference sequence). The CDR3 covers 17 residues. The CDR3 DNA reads TGTGCCAGTAGTATGTGGTATGGGACAGGGAGCAATCAGCCCCAGCATTTT. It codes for CASSMWYGTGSNQPQHF.

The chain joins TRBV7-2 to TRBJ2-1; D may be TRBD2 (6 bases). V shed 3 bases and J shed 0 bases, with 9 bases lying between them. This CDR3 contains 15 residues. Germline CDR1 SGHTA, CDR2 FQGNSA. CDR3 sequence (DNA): TGTGCCAGCAGCTTTATCGGGAGCTCCTACAATGAGCAGTTCTTC. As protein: CASSFIGSSYNEQFF.

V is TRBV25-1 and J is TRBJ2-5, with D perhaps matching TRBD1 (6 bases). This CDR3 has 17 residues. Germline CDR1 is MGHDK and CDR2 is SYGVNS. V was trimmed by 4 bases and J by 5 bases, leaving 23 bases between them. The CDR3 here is CASSGGPGKTGRETQYF. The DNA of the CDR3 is TGTGCCAGCAGTGGGGGGCCCGGGAAAACCGGAAGGGAGACCCAGTACTTC.

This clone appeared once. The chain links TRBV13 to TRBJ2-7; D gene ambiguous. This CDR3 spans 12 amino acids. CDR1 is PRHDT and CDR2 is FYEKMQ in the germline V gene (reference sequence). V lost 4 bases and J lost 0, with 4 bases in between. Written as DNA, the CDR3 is TGTGCCAGCAGCTCCAACTCCTACGAGCAGTACTTC. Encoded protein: CASSSNSYEQYF. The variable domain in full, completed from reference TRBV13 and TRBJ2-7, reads AAGVIQSPRHLIKEKRETATLKCYPIPRHDTVYWYQQGPGQDPQFLISFYEKMQSDKGSIPDRFSAQQFSDYHSELNMSSLELGDSALYFCASSSNSYEQYFGPGTRLTVT.

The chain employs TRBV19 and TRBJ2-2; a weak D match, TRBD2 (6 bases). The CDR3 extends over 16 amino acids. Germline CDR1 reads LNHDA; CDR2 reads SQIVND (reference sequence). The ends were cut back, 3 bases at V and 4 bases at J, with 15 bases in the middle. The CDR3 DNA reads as TGTGCCAGTAGTATTTGGTCCGGGAGAAGCACCGGGGAGCTGTTTTTT. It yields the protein CASSIWSGRSTGELFF.

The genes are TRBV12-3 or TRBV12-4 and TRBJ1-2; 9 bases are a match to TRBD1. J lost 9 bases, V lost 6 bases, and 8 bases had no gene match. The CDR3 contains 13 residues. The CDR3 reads CASSPRTGVSYTF. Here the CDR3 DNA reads TGTGCCAGCAGCCCTCGGACAGGGGTTAGCTACACCTTC.

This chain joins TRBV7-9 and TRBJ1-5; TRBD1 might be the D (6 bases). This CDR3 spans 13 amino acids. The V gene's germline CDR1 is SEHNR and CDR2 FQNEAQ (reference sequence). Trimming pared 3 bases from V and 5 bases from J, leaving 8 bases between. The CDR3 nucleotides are TGTGCCAGCAGCTTTAAGGGGGATCAGCCCCAGCATTTT. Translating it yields CASSFKGDQPQHF.

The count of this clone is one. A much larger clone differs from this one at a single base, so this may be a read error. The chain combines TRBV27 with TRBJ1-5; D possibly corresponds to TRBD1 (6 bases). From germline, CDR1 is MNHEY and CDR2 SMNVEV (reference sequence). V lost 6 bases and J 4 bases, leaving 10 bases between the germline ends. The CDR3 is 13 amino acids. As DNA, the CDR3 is TGTGCCAGCAGCCGCGACAGGAATCAGCCCCAGCATTTT. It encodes CASSRDRNQPQHF.

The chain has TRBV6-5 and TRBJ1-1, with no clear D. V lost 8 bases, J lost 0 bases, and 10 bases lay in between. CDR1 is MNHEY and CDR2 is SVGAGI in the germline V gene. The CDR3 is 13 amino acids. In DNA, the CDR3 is TGTGCCAGCCTTACTAGGATGAACACTGAAGCTTTCTTT. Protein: CASLTRMNTEAFF.

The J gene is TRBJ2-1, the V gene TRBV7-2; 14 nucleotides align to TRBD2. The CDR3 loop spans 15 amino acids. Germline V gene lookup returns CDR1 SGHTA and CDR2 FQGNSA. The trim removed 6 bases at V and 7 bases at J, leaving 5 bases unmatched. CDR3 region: CASRGLAGVRNEQFF. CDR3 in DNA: TGTGCCAGCAGGGGACTAGCGGGAGTTCGGAATGAGCAGTTCTTC.